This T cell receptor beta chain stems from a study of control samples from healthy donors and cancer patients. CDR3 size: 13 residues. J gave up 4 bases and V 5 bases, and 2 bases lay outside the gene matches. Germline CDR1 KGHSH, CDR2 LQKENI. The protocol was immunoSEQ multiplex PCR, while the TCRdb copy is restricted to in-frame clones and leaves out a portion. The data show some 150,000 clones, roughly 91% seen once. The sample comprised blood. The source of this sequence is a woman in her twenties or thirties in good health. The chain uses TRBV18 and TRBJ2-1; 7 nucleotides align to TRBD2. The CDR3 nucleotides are TGTGCCAGCTCATCGGGACTATACAATGAGCAGTTCTTC. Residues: CASSSGLYNEQFF.